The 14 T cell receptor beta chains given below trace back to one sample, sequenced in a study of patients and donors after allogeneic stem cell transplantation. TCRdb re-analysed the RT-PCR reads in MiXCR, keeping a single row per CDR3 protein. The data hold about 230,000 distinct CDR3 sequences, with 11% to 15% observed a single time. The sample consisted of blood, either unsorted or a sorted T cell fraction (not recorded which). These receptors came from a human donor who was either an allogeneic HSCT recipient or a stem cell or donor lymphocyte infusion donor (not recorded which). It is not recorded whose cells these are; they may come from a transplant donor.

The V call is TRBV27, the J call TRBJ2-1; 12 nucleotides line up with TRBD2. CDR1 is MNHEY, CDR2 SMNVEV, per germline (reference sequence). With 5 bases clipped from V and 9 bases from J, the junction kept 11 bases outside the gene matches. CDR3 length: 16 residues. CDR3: CASSTLTSGSISEQFF. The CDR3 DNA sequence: TGTGCCAGCAGTACCCTGACTAGCGGGAGCATAAGTGAGCAGTTCTTC.

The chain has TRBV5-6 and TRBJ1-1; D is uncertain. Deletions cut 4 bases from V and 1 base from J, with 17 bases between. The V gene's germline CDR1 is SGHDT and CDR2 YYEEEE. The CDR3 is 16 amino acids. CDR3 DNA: TGTGCCAGCAGCACCGACTTTCCGTGGGGGAACACTGAAGCTTTCTTT. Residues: CASSTDFPWGNTEAFF.

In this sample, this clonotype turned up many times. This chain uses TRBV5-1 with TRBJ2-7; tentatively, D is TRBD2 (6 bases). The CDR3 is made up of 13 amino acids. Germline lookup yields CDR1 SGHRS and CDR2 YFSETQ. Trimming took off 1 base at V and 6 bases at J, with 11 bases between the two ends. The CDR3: CASSLSWRGEQYF. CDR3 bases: TGCGCCAGCAGCTTGAGCTGGAGGGGCGAGCAGTACTTC.

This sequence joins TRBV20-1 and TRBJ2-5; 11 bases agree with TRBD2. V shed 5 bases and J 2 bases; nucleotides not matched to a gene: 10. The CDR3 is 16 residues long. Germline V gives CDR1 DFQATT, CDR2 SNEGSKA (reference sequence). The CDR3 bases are TGCAGTGCTGCCTCTGGGACTAGCGGACTGCAAGAGACCCAGTACTTC. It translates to CSAASGTSGLQETQYF.

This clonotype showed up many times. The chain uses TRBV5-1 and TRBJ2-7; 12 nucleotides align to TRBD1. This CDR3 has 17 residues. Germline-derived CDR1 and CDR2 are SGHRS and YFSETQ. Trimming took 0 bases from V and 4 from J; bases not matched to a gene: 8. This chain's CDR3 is CASSLATGTGGVYEQYF. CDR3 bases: TGCGCCAGCAGCTTGGCCACCGGGACAGGGGGCGTATACGAGCAGTACTTC.

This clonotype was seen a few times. CDR3 protein: CASSKAPAAWYF. CDR3 DNA sequence: TGTGCCAGCAGCAAAGCGCCGGCAGCTTGGTACTTC. The chain employs TRBV21-1 and TRBJ2-7. TRBV21-1 is marked as a pseudogene. CDR3 size: 12 residues.

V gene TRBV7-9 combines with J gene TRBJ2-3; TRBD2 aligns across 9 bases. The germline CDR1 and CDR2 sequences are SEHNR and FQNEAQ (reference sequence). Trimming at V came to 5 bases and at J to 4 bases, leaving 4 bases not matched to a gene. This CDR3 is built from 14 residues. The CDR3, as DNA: TGTGCCAGCAGCCCCGGACTAGCGCCAGATACGCAGTATTTT. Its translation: CASSPGLAPDTQYF.

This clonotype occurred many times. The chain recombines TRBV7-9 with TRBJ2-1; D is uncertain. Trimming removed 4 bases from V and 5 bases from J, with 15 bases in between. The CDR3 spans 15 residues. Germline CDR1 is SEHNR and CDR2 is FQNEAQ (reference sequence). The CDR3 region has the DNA TGTGCCAGCAGCTCTCTCAGGTGGACGAACAATGAGCAGTTCTTC. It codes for CASSSLRWTNNEQFF.

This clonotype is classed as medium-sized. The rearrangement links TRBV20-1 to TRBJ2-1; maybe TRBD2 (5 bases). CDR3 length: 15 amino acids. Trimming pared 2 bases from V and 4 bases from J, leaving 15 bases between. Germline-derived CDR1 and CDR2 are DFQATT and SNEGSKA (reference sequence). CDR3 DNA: TGCAGTGCTAGAACCCGGGGTTCCTTGTACAATGAGCAGTTCTTC. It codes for CSARTRGSLYNEQFF.

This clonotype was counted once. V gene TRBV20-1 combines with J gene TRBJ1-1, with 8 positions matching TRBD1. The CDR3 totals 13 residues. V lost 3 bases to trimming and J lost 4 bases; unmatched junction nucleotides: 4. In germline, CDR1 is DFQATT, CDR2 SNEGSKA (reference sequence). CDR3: CSARTGEGTEAFF. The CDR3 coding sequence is TGCAGTGCTAGGACAGGGGAAGGCACTGAAGCTTTCTTT.

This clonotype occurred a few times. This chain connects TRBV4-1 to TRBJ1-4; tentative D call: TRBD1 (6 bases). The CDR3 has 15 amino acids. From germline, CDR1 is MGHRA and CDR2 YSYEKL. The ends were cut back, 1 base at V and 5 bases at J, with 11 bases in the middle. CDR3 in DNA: TGCGCCAGCAGCCAAGTCGACAGGTTAAATGAAAAACTGTTTTTT. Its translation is CASSQVDRLNEKLFF.

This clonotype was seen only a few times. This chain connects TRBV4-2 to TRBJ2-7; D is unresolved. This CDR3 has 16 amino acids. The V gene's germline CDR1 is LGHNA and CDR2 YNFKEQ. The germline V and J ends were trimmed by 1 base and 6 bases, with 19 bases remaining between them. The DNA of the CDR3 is TGTGCCAGCAGCCAAGGGATAGGACGCCCCTGGAGCGAGCAGTACTTC. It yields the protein CASSQGIGRPWSEQYF.

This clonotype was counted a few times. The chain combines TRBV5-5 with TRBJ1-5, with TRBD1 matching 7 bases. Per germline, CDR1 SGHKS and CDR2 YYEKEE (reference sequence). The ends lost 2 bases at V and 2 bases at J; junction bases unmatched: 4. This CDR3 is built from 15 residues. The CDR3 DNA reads TGTGCCAGCAGCTTTGGGACAGCCGGCAATCAGCCCCAGCATTTT. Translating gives CASSFGTAGNQPQHF.

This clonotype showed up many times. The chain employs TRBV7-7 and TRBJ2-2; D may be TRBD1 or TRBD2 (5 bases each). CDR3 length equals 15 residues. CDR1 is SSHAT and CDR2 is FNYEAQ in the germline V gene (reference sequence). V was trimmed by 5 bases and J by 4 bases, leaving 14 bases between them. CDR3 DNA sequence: TGTGCCAGCAGCCCCGTACCGGGACCCACCGGGGAGCTGTTTTTT. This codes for CASSPVPGPTGELFF.